This T cell receptor (beta chain) is from a study of prognosis after radiotherapy for stage I lung cancer. V lost 3 bases and J 4 bases, leaving 4 bases between the germline ends. CDR1 LGHDT and CDR2 YNNKEL come from the germline V gene (reference sequence). The CDR3 consists of 11 residues. This clonotype was seen at least ten times. Amplicons of TCR beta CDR3 were generated from genomic DNA by two-round multiplex PCR. TRBV and TRBJ genes each had their own specific primers in first-round PCR. Via MiXCR, TCRdb re-called the multiplex PCR reads, giving one row per CDR3 protein. The table lists 12,000 or so distinct CDR3 sequences, about a third of them singletons.

V gene TRBV3-1 combines with J gene TRBJ2-7; D is ambiguous. The sequencing here drew on PBMCs, taken before or after stereotactic body radiation therapy (not recorded which). The sequence was obtained from a donor aged 50 or older with non-small cell lung cancer. CDR3 sequence (DNA): TGTGCCAGCAGCCACCAGTACGAGCAGTACTTC. Residues: CASSHQYEQYF.